Below, 29 T cell receptor beta chains from the same sample are listed, as sequenced in a study of T cell responses to AZD1222 COVID-19 vaccine. Sequencing used immunoSEQ multiplex PCR; TCRdb keeps in-frame clones, though not all of them. The data show about 180,000 clones, about 91% seen once. The source was peripheral blood, collected on day 0 of AZD1222 vaccination. All receptors derive from an adult in good health.

This chain links TRBV6-4 with TRBJ2-5; TRBD2 might be the D (7 bases). Trimming stripped 4 bases from V and 5 bases from J, with 20 bases between. The CDR3 runs 16 residues. CDR1 and CDR2 (germline): MRHNA, SNTAGT. Here the CDR3 reads CASSAWGGPLLETQYF. The CDR3 DNA sequence: TGTGCCAGCAGTGCTTGGGGGGGGCCGCTATTGGAGACCCAGTACTTC.

This chain joins TRBV4-3 and TRBJ2-2, with a tentative D call TRBD2 (6 bases). Germline assignment: CDR1 LGHNA and CDR2 YSLEER. V lost 1 base to trimming and J lost 3 bases, with 9 bases between them. The CDR3 sequence is 15 residues long. This CDR3 reads CASSQGGADTGELFF. CDR3 sequence (DNA): TGCGCCAGCAGCCAAGGCGGGGCCGACACCGGGGAGCTGTTTTTT.

This chain links TRBV19 with TRBJ1-5; no clear D gene. The V gene lost 3 bases and the J gene lost 2 bases, with 11 bases spanning the gap. Germline V gene data show CDR1 as LNHDA and CDR2 as SQIVND (reference sequence). This CDR3 region has 15 residues. This CDR3 reads CASSIGALGNQPQHF. In DNA, the CDR3 is TGTGCCAGTAGTATTGGTGCTCTGGGCAATCAGCCCCAGCATTTT.

This chain uses TRBV27 with TRBJ2-5; the match to TRBD1 covers 7 bases. Losses at the gene ends were 5 bases for V and 3 bases for J; bases not matched to a gene: 6. Germline lookup yields CDR1 MNHEY and CDR2 SMNVEV (reference sequence). The CDR3 has 14 residues. This CDR3 reads CASSNRGFKETQYF. CDR3 in DNA: TGTGCCAGCAGTAACAGGGGCTTCAAAGAGACCCAGTACTTC.

The rearrangement uses TRBV10-2 and TRBJ1-6, with D tentatively TRBD1 (6 bases). The V end was cut by 3 bases, the J end by 7 bases, with 16 bases between. This CDR3 has 16 residues. Germline V gene sequence: CDR1 WSHSY, CDR2 SAAADI. The DNA for the CDR3 is TGCGCCAGCAGTGATAGGGGGAGTCGAGAGAATTCACCCCTCCACTTT. Translated: CASSDRGSRENSPLHF.

As for this clone: Different DNA sequences within this sample yield the same CDR3. CDR3 loop: CASSPGQYQETQYF. The CDR3 DNA reads as TGTGCCAGCTCACCAGGGCAGTACCAAGAGACCCAGTACTTC. This chain links TRBV18 with TRBJ2-5; D is undetermined. CDR1 KGHSH and CDR2 LQKENI come from the germline V gene. The CDR3 spans 14 residues. Deletions cut 2 bases from V and 0 bases from J, with 7 bases between.

The chain carries TRBV6-5 and TRBJ2-7; 9 bases match TRBD1. Germline values: CDR1 MNHEY, CDR2 SVGAGI. The CDR3 contains 14 residues. V was pared by 8 bases and J by 7 bases, with 12 bases of the junction left unmatched. This CDR3 reads CASWGTGLPSEQYF. The DNA for the CDR3 is TGTGCCAGCTGGGGGACAGGGCTCCCTTCGGAGCAGTACTTC.

V and J are TRBV15 and TRBJ1-5, with D perhaps TRBD1 (5 bases). The CDR3 sequence is 14 residues long. V was clipped by 6 bases and J by 7 bases, with 16 bases between them. Germline V gene sequence: CDR1 LNHNV, CDR2 YYDKDF (reference sequence). The CDR3 DNA reads as TGTGCCACCAGAGATTTTGGGGGTGGCCAGCCCCAGCATTTT. Residues: CATRDFGGGQPQHF.

The genes are TRBV10-3 and TRBJ1-2; no clear D. V lost 0 bases, J lost 9 bases, and 8 bases lay in between. CDR3 length equals 12 residues. CDR1 ENHRY and CDR2 SYGVKD come from the germline V gene. The CDR3 region is CAISESRDRYTF. The DNA for the CDR3 is TGTGCCATCAGTGAGTCGAGGGATCGCTACACCTTC.

This chain connects TRBV15 to TRBJ2-1; maybe TRBD1 (6 bases). The germline CDR1 and CDR2 sequences are LNHNV and YYDKDF (reference sequence). The V end lost 0 bases, the J end lost 5 bases, and 17 bases lay between the germline ends. CDR3 length: 17 residues. The CDR3 region is CATSREQDNRDHNEQFF. CDR3 nucleotide sequence: TGTGCCACCAGCAGAGAACAGGACAACAGGGATCACAATGAGCAGTTCTTC.

This sequence joins TRBV19 and TRBJ1-5; D uncertain. Germline V gene lookup returns CDR1 LNHDA and CDR2 SQIVND (reference sequence). The CDR3 totals 14 residues. Deletions cut 0 bases from V and 3 bases from J, with 6 bases between. The CDR3 loop is CASSIEPINQPQHF. The CDR3, as DNA: TGTGCCAGTAGTATAGAACCGATCAATCAGCCCCAGCATTTT.

The chain links TRBV21-1 to TRBJ2-7; the table names TRBD1, a call not compared with the DNA. TRBV21-1 is noted as a pseudogene. The CDR3 loop spans 12 amino acids. The CDR3 DNA reads TGTGCCGCGGGACAGGTAGCCAACGAGCAGTACTTC. It translates to CAAGQVANEQYF.

This rearrangement joins TRBV11-3 to TRBJ1-5; D remains ambiguous. This CDR3 region has 18 residues. CDR1 SGHNT and CDR2 YENEEA come from the germline V gene. V was cut by 0 bases and J by 0 bases, with 15 bases left in between. The CDR3 reads CASSLDGTRLYSNQPQHF. In nucleotides, the CDR3 is TGTGCCAGCAGCTTAGATGGAACAAGACTCTATAGCAATCAGCCCCAGCATTTT. Full variable domain (missing parts from reference TRBV11-3 and TRBJ1-5): EAGVVQSPRYKIIEKKQPVAFWCNPISGHNTLYWYLQNLGQGPELLIRYENEEAVDDSQLPKDRFSAERLKGVDSTLKIQPAELGDSAVYLCASSLDGTRLYSNQPQHFGDGTRLSIL.

The chain recombines TRBV7-9 with TRBJ1-4; D remains ambiguous. Deletions cut 0 bases from V and 5 bases from J, with 13 bases between. This CDR3 has 16 residues. Germline V gene lookup returns CDR1 SEHNR and CDR2 FQNEAQ (reference sequence). CDR3 DNA sequence: TGTGCCAGCAGCTTAGCGCAACCGGGCCCGAATGAAAAACTGTTTTTT. Protein: CASSLAQPGPNEKLFF.

The chain is built from TRBV28 and TRBJ1-2; D is unresolved. The CDR3 extends over 15 amino acids. V shed 5 bases and J shed 1 base, with 14 bases lying between them. From germline, CDR1 is MDHEN and CDR2 SYDVKM. The CDR3 sequence: CASSPTMGGNYGYTF. The CDR3 DNA reads TGTGCCAGCAGTCCCACGATGGGAGGTAACTATGGCTACACCTTC.

The rearrangement links TRBV5-1 to TRBJ1-3; 9 bases fit TRBD1. V dropped 3 bases and J dropped 4; count of bases not matched to a gene: 5. The length of the CDR3 is 15 residues. Germline V gene data show CDR1 as SGHRS and CDR2 as YFSETQ. CDR3 sequence (DNA): TGCGCCAGCAGCTCCGACAGGGGGATAGGAAACACCATATATTTT. Its translation is CASSSDRGIGNTIYF.

V is TRBV6-2 or TRBV6-3 and J is TRBJ2-1; 12 bases are shared with TRBD2. CDR1 is MNHEY, CDR2 SVGEGT, per germline. Trimming removed 0 bases from V and 6 bases from J; junction bases left unmatched: 3. The CDR3 has 16 amino acids. The CDR3 coding sequence is TGTGCCAGCAGTTACTCGACTAGCGGGGGCCCCAATGAGCAGTTCTTC. It encodes CASSYSTSGGPNEQFF.

The chain recombines TRBV9 with TRBJ1-1; D not resolved. The CDR3 runs 14 residues. The V end lost 0 bases, the J end lost 6 bases, and 12 bases lay between the germline ends. In germline, CDR1 is SGDLS, CDR2 YYNGEE. The CDR3 nucleotides read TGTGCCAGCAGCGTAGTGTTTAGGGCCCCTGAAGCTTTCTTT. Its translation is CASSVVFRAPEAFF.

The DNA for the CDR3 is TGTGCCAGCAGCTTAGTCGGCCCCCATGGAGTGTTTTTT. Protein product: CASSLVGPHGVFF. This chain uses TRBV7-9 with TRBJ2-2, with D uncertain. Germline V gene data show CDR1 as SEHNR and CDR2 as FQNEAQ (reference sequence). This CDR3 is 13 amino acids long. The V end lost 1 base, the J end lost 15 bases, and 15 bases lay between the germline ends.

V gene TRBV5-8 combines with J gene TRBJ2-7, with a tentative D call TRBD2 (6 bases). Trimming removed 1 base from V and 3 bases from J, with 11 bases in between. The CDR3 spans 14 residues. CDR1 and CDR2 (germline): SGHTS, YDEGEE. In DNA, the CDR3 is TGTGCCAGCAGCTTGTTTGGAGGGGTCTACGAGCAGTACTTC. Amino acid sequence: CASSLFGGVYEQYF.

This clone was counted between two and nine times. The chain couples TRBV28 to TRBJ1-4, with 9 bases identical to TRBD1. Losses at the gene ends were 5 bases for V and 2 bases for J; bases not matched to a gene: 6. CDR1 MDHEN and CDR2 SYDVKM come from the germline V gene. This CDR3 spans 16 amino acids. The DNA for the CDR3 is TGTGCCAGCAGTCATGGGGACAGGGTCACTAATGAAAAACTGTTTTTT. Residues: CASSHGDRVTNEKLFF.

This rearrangement joins TRBV5-1 to TRBJ2-3; 8 bases agree with TRBD2. V was pared by 3 bases and J by 3 bases, with 6 bases of the junction left unmatched. CDR3 length equals 15 residues. Germline V gene lookup returns CDR1 SGHRS and CDR2 YFSETQ. CDR3 sequence reads: CASSSDSGGTDTQYF. DNA for the CDR3: TGCGCCAGCAGCTCGGACAGCGGGGGAACAGATACGCAGTATTTT.

The V call is TRBV3-1 (or the pseudogene TRBV3-2), the J call TRBJ2-7, with D possibly called TRBD1 or TRBD2 (5 bases each). This CDR3 is built from 14 residues. Per the germline V gene, CDR1 is LGHDT and CDR2 is YNNKEL (reference sequence). Trimming left V 3 bases short and J 1 base short, with 10 bases between. DNA for the CDR3: TGTGCCAGCAGCCAGTGGGACGGTTCCTACGAGCAGTACTTC. Translating it yields CASSQWDGSYEQYF.

The CDR3 is CASSIAQGRQETQYF. The CDR3 DNA sequence: TGTGCCAGTAGTATAGCACAGGGGAGGCAAGAGACCCAGTACTTC. The chain is built from TRBV19 and TRBJ2-5; tentatively, D is TRBD1 (7 bases). Germline V gene data show CDR1 as LNHDA and CDR2 as SQIVND (reference sequence). The ends were cut back, 1 base at V and 2 bases at J, with 11 bases in the middle. The CDR3 extends over 15 amino acids.

This chain connects TRBV27 to TRBJ2-7; no firm D call. Trimming took off 0 bases at V and 3 bases at J, with 12 bases between the two ends. Germline CDR1 MNHEY, CDR2 SMNVEV (reference sequence). The CDR3 loop spans 15 amino acids. CDR3 residues: CASSLSSRRNYEQYF. CDR3 bases: TGTGCCAGCAGTTTATCGAGCAGGAGAAACTACGAGCAGTACTTC.

This clone was observed a single time. This sequence joins TRBV11-2 and TRBJ2-7, with TRBD1 identical over 8 bases. This CDR3 has 13 residues. CDR1 and CDR2 (germline): SGHAT, FQNNGV. J lost 7 bases, V lost 8 bases, and 10 bases had no gene match. CDR3 DNA: TGTGCCAGCGGTCCGCAGGGGGCTGCGGAGCAGTACTTC. This gives the protein CASGPQGAAEQYF.

This chain uses TRBV27 with TRBJ2-1; a weak D match, TRBD2 (6 bases). Germline CDR1 MNHEY, CDR2 SMNVEV (reference sequence). Trimming took 2 bases from V and 1 from J, leaving 15 bases between them. The CDR3 extends over 17 amino acids. The CDR3 spells CASSLIKLAHSYNEQFF. In DNA form, the CDR3 reads TGTGCCAGCAGTTTAATAAAACTAGCTCATTCCTACAATGAGCAGTTCTTC.

The chain carries TRBV7-8 and TRBJ2-2; 8 bases fit TRBD2. The CDR3 is made up of 14 amino acids. Germline CDR1 SGHVS, CDR2 FQNEAQ. The ends lost 5 bases at V and 6 bases at J; junction bases unmatched: 5. CDR3 in amino acids: CASSLRRGAGELFF. CDR3 in DNA: TGTGCCAGCAGCCTACGGCGGGGGGCCGGGGAGCTGTTTTTT.

The chain recombines TRBV4-1 with TRBJ1-5; 8 bases align to TRBD1. CDR1 and CDR2 (germline): MGHRA, YSYEKL. With V trimmed by 3 bases and J by 2 bases, 9 bases remained unmatched. The CDR3 is made up of 17 amino acids. CDR3 sequence reads: CASSQDRESLGNQPQHF. The CDR3 DNA reads as TGCGCCAGCAGCCAGGACAGGGAATCCCTGGGCAATCAGCCCCAGCATTTT.